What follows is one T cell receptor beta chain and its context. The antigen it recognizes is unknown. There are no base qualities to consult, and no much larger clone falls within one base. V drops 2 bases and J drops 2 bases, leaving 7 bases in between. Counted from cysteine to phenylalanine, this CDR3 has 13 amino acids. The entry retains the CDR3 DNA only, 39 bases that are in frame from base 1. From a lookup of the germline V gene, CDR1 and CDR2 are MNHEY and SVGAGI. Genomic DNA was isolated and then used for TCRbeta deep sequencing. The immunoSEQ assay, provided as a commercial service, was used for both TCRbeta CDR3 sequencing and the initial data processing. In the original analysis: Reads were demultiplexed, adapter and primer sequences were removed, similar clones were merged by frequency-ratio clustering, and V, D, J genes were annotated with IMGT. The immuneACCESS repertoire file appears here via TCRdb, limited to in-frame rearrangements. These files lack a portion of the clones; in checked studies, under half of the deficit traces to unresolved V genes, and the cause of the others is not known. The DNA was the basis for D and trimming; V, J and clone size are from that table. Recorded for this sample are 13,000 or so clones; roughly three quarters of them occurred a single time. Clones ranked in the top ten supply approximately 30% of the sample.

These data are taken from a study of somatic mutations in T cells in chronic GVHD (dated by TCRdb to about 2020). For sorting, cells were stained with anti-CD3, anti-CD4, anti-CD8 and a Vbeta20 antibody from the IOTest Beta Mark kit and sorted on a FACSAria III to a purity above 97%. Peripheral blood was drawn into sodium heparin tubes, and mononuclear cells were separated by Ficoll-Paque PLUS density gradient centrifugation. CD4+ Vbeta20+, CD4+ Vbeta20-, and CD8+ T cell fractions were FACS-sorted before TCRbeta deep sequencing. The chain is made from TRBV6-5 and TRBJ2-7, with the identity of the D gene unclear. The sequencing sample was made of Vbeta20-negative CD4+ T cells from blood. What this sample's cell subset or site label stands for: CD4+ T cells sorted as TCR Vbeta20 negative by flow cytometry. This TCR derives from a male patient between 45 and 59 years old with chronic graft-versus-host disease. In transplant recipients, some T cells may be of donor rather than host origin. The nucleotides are TGTGCCAGCAGTTACGCGCCCACCTACGAGCAGTACTTC. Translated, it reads CASSYAPTYEQYF.